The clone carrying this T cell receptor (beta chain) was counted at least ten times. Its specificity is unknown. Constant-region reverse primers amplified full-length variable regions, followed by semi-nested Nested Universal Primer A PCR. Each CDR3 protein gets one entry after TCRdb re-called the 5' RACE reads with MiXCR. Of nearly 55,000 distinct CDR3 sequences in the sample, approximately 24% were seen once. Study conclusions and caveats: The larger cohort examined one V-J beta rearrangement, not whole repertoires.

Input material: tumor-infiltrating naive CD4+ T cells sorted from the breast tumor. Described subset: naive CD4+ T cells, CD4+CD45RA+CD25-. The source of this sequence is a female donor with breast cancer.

The CDR3 nucleotides are TGTGCCACCGCCCTGGGACCTAACACTGAAGCTTTCTTT. It encodes CATALGPNTEAFF. The rearrangement uses TRBV2 and TRBJ1-1, with a tentative D call TRBD1 (5 bases). Trimming left V 10 bases short and J 2 bases short, with 14 bases between. This CDR3 region has 13 residues. Germline CDR1 is SNHLY and CDR2 is FYNNEI.